A selection of T cell receptor beta chains follows, all from one sample in a study of cytomegalovirus exposure and HLA in healthy donors. TCRdb keeps only in-frame clones here, not all; method: immunoSEQ multiplex PCR. The repertoire holds around 87,000 clones, 76% seen once, with less than 4% in the top ten. The sample was PBMCs. These receptors were collected from a man aged 35 to 55 in good health and CMV-seronegative. Both conserved end residues are part of each CDR3. D genes are given only for firm matches. The size field is filled for only some rows; it gives once, few, many or a size class.

>TRBV7-2|TRBD1|TRBJ1-6|.|17
CASSPTPTGLYNSPLHF
TGTGCCAGCAGCCCAACCCCGACAGGGCTCTATAATTCACCCCTCCACTTT
>TRBV29-1|.|TRBJ2-7|.|13
CSVEDGNSYEQYF
TGCAGCGTTGAAGACGGGAACTCCTACGAGCAGTACTTC
>TRBV4-3|TRBD2|TRBJ2-3|medium-sized|15
CASSQELGGADTQYF
TGCGCCAGCAGCCAAGAATTGGGGGGGGCAGATACGCAGTATTTT
>TRBV5-4|.|TRBJ2-4|.|15
CASSHRDLAKNIQYF
TGTGCCAGCAGCCACAGGGATCTAGCCAAAAACATTCAGTACTTC
>TRBV5-1|.|TRBJ2-5|.|14
CASSNGQIGETQYF
TGTGCCAGCAGCAACGGACAGATAGGGGAGACCCAGTACTTC
>TRBV5-1|TRBD1|TRBJ2-3|once|18
CASSLGTGGRGGTDTQYF
TGCGCCAGCAGCTTGGGGACAGGGGGCAGGGGGGGCACAGATACGCAGTATTTT
>TRBV5-4|.|TRBJ1-5|few|17
CASSLGPPGGSNQPQHF
TGTGCCAGCAGCTTGGGTCCGCCGGGGGGGAGCAATCAGCCCCAGCATTTT
>TRBV6-5|.|TRBJ1-4|few|14
CASSYAGHHEKLFF
TGTGCCAGCAGTTACGCAGGGCACCATGAAAAACTGTTTTTT
>TRBV7-3|.|TRBJ1-6|.|15
CASSLDSSYNSPLHF
TGTGCCAGCAGCCTGGACAGCTCCTATAATTCACCCCTCCACTTT
>TRBV10-3|TRBD2|TRBJ2-7|.|19
CAISESGRGGGSFSYEQYF
TGTGCCATCAGTGAGTCAGGGCGGGGCGGGGGGTCATTCTCCTACGAGCAGTACTTC
>TRBV6-5|TRBD1|TRBJ1-2|.|15
CASTPQDRGYYGYTF
TGTGCCAGCACTCCCCAGGACAGGGGATACTATGGCTACACCTTC
>TRBV6-4|TRBD2|TRBJ2-1|.|15
CASSAGTSGDNEQFF
TGTGCCAGCAGTGCAGGGACTAGCGGGGATAATGAGCAGTTCTTC
>TRBV5-1|TRBD1|TRBJ1-2|.|13
CASSLNRGDGYTF
TGCGCCAGCAGCTTGAACAGGGGGGATGGCTACACCTTC
>TRBV27|.|TRBJ1-6|.|14
CASSLWGSNSPLHF
TGTGCCAGCAGTTTGTGGGGCAGTAATTCACCCCTCCACTTT
>TRBV7-6|.|TRBJ1-2|few|12
CASSLAWDSYTF
TGTGCCAGCAGCTTAGCTTGGGACAGCTACACCTTC
>TRBV27|TRBD2|TRBJ2-7|.|16
CASSFVGGGSSYEQYF
TGTGCCAGCAGTTTTGTTGGCGGGGGGAGCTCCTACGAGCAGTACTTC
>TRBV7-9|TRBD1|TRBJ2-7|.|14
CASSSRDSSYEQYF
TGTGCCAGCAGCTCCCGGGACAGCTCCTACGAGCAGTACTTC
>TRBV6-6|.|TRBJ1-4|few|15
CASRSLTGLGEKLFF
TGTGCCAGCAGGTCCTTGACAGGCTTAGGTGAAAAACTGTTTTTT
>TRBV7-2|.|TRBJ2-2|.|18
CASSLGRRGGVDTGELFF
TGTGCCAGCAGTCTAGGCCGGAGAGGGGGGGTGGACACCGGGGAGCTGTTTTTT
>TRBV5-1|.|TRBJ2-7|.|13
CASSPRGGREQYF
TGCGCCAGCAGCCCTAGGGGGGGGCGCGAGCAGTACTTC
>TRBV5-3|.|TRBJ2-6|.|18
CARSLAARGSAGANVLTF
TGTGCCAGAAGCTTGGCCGCCAGGGGTAGTGCTGGGGCCAACGTCCTGACTTTC
>TRBV23-1|TRBD1|TRBJ1-5|.|19
CASSPSPLGGTVSNQPQHF
TGCGCCAGCAGTCCTTCCCCGCTTGGGGGGACAGTTAGCAATCAGCCCCAGCATTTT
>TRBV4-3|TRBD2|TRBJ2-2|once|18
CASSQTLAGETNTGELFF
TGCGCCAGCAGCCAGACACTAGCGGGGGAGACGAACACCGGGGAGCTGTTTTTT
>TRBV7-9|.|TRBJ2-5|.|14
CASSLGVGGETQYF
TGTGCCAGCAGCTTGGGAGTGGGTGGTGAGACCCAGTACTTC
>TRBV7-6|TRBD2|TRBJ2-2|.|15
CASRSGLTLSGELFF
TGTGCCAGCAGGTCGGGACTAACCTTATCCGGGGAGCTGTTTTTT